These 28 T cell receptor beta chains were all obtained from the same sample, sequenced in a study of beta chain features in type 1 diabetes. Sequencing targeted expressed TCRB transcripts, as all isolated RNA had been reverse transcribed. Sequenced by immunoSEQ multiplex PCR; TCRdb stores in-frame clones only, minus some. The sample lists some 100,000 clones, about two fifths seen once, with approximately 0.065% in the top ten. The sequencing input was stem cell memory CD4+ T cells from blood. These receptor sequences come from a woman aged 18-35 years in good health.

The V gene is TRBV2, the J gene TRBJ1-2, with no clear D. CDR1 SNHLY and CDR2 FYNNEI come from the germline V gene. The CDR3 is made up of 12 amino acids. Between the trimmed V and J ends, which lost 5 bases and 5 bases, there was a span of 9 bases. The CDR3 DNA reads TGTGCCAGCAGTCGGGAGAAGTATGGCTACACCTTC. This gives the protein CASSREKYGYTF.

The rearrangement joins TRBV6-5 to TRBJ2-7, with 7 nucleotides matching TRBD1. Germline-derived CDR1 and CDR2 are MNHEY and SVGAGI. CDR3 size: 15 residues. V was pared by 6 bases and J by 4 bases, with 12 bases of the junction left unmatched. Here the CDR3 reads CASRRVQGKLYEQYF. In DNA form, the CDR3 reads TGTGCCAGCAGACGAGTACAGGGGAAATTGTACGAGCAGTACTTC.

Only a few counts were recorded for this clone. The chain uses TRBV20-1 and TRBJ1-2; D gene ambiguous. The CDR3 extends over 11 amino acids. Trimming pared 5 bases from V and 0 bases from J, leaving 4 bases between. The germline V gene encodes CDR1 DFQATT and CDR2 SNEGSKA (reference sequence). CDR3 in amino acids: CSAQANYGYTF. The CDR3 DNA reads as TGCAGTGCTCAGGCTAACTATGGCTACACCTTC.

The CDR3, as DNA: TGTGCCAGCAGCCAAGATCTGGACAGATCAGCTTTCTTT. Translation gives CASSQDLDRSAFF. V and J are TRBV4-2 and TRBJ1-1; possible D gene TRBD1, 6 bases. The germline V gene encodes CDR1 LGHNA and CDR2 YNFKEQ. V lost 0 bases to trimming and J lost 10 bases, with 12 bases between them. This CDR3 has 13 residues.

The rearrangement joins TRBV14 to TRBJ2-4; D is possibly TRBD2 (6 bases). Trimming cost V 2 bases and J 12 bases, with 14 bases left between them. This CDR3 region has 13 residues. Germline values: CDR1 SGHDN, CDR2 FVKESK. The CDR3 here is CASSQRGLSTQYF. The CDR3 DNA is TGTGCCAGCAGCCAAAGGGGACTTTCCACTCAGTACTTC.

The V gene is TRBV9, the J gene TRBJ1-2; a weak D match, TRBD1 (6 bases). The CDR3 has 15 amino acids. The V gene lost 4 bases and the J gene lost 4 bases, with 17 bases spanning the gap. Germline CDR1 and CDR2: SGDLS and YYNGEE. CDR3 sequence reads: CASSTSTGTPYGYTF. CDR3 in DNA: TGTGCCAGCAGCACCAGCACCGGGACACCCTATGGCTACACCTTC.

The chain combines TRBV27 with TRBJ2-1; TRBD1 aligns across 7 bases. V was clipped by 6 bases and J by 5 bases; unmatched bases: 13. Germline V gene sequence: CDR1 MNHEY, CDR2 SMNVEV (reference sequence). The CDR3 is 16 residues long. The CDR3 DNA is TGTGCCAGCAGCCAGACAGGGTCGAAGGGGAACAATGAGCAGTTCTTC. This codes for CASSQTGSKGNNEQFF.

The V and J genes are TRBV6-1 and TRBJ1-1; 7 positions match TRBD1. CDR3 length: 15 amino acids. Trimming at V came to 5 bases and at J to 3 bases, leaving 9 bases not matched to a gene. Germline V gene lookup returns CDR1 MNHNS and CDR2 SASEGT. The CDR3 DNA sequence: TGTGCCAGCAGTCCGGGTTCAGGGGGGTACACTGAAGCTTTCTTT. Amino acids: CASSPGSGGYTEAFF.

This sequence joins TRBV14 and TRBJ2-1; 7 positions agree with TRBD2. The J segment lost 4 bases and the V segment lost 3 bases, leaving 6 bases of the junction unmatched. This CDR3 spans 15 amino acids. The germline V gene has CDR1 SGHDN and CDR2 FVKESK. CDR3 DNA: TGTGCCAGCAGCCAGATTGCGGGAGCTTACAATGAGCAGTTCTTC. Encoded protein: CASSQIAGAYNEQFF.

This clone was observed a few times. V usage is TRBV7-3 and J usage is TRBJ2-3, with TRBD2 identical over 12 bases. The germline gives CDR1 SGHTA, CDR2 FQGTGA. V lost 4 bases to trimming and J lost 5 bases; unmatched junction nucleotides: 4. CDR3 length equals 15 residues. The chain's CDR3 is CASSSTSGRRDTQYF. The CDR3 coding sequence is TGTGCCAGCAGCTCGACTAGCGGGAGAAGAGATACGCAGTATTTT.

The sample holds one count of this clone. V usage is TRBV28 and J usage is TRBJ1-2; TRBD1 agrees at 8 bases. Per germline, CDR1 MDHEN and CDR2 SYDVKM. This CDR3 has 14 amino acids. The junction had 5 bases not matched to a gene; V was cut back by 6 bases and J by 2 bases. CDR3 sequence (DNA): TGTGCCAGCAGCCGGACAGGGCCAAACTATGGCTACACCTTC. Protein product: CASSRTGPNYGYTF.

The V and J genes are TRBV18 and TRBJ2-3; TRBD2 aligns across 8 bases. From germline, CDR1 is KGHSH and CDR2 LQKENI. J lost 0 bases, V lost 6 bases, and 5 bases had no gene match. The CDR3 is 15 residues long. The CDR3 protein is CASSLGLASTDTQYF. Here the CDR3 DNA reads TGTGCCAGCTCGCTAGGACTAGCTAGCACAGATACGCAGTATTTT.

The chain links TRBV6-9 to TRBJ2-1; 11 bases match TRBD2. The CDR3 extends over 18 amino acids. The J segment lost 5 bases and the V segment lost 3 bases, leaving 12 bases of the junction unmatched. Germline CDR1 is MNHGY and CDR2 is SVAAGI. As DNA, the CDR3 is TGTGCCAGCAGTTACCCCCGACTAGCGGGATTACCACACAATGAGCAGTTCTTC. This codes for CASSYPRLAGLPHNEQFF.

The DNA for the CDR3 is TGTGCCAGTAGTGTTCCGGGACAGCCCTTAGGGGAGCAGTACTTC. As protein: CASSVPGQPLGEQYF. This chain uses TRBV19 with TRBJ2-7; 7 positions agree with TRBD1. Unmatched junction bases numbered 14, after V lost 5 bases and J lost 7 bases. The V gene's germline CDR1 is LNHDA and CDR2 SQIVND (reference sequence). This CDR3 region has 15 residues.

The rearrangement uses TRBV7-9 and TRBJ1-1, with 7 bases lining up with TRBD1. Germline CDR1 SEHNR, CDR2 FQNEAQ (reference sequence). CDR3 size: 14 residues. Losses at the gene ends were 6 bases for V and 2 bases for J; bases not matched to a gene: 6. In DNA form, the CDR3 reads TGTGCCAGCAGATTCTACAGGGGCAACACTGAAGCTTTCTTT. As protein: CASRFYRGNTEAFF.

The V gene is TRBV7-2, the J gene TRBJ2-1; 14 nucleotides match TRBD2. V gave up 4 bases and J gave up 4 bases; unmatched junction bases: 3. Per the germline V gene, CDR1 is SGHTA and CDR2 is FQGNSA. The CDR3 is 16 residues long. The CDR3 DNA reads as TGTGCCAGCAGCTCAAGGACTAGCGGGAGGTACAATGAGCAGTTCTTC. This encodes CASSSRTSGRYNEQFF. The full variable domain, rest sourced from reference TRBV7-2 and TRBJ2-1, is GAGVSQSPSNKVTEKGKDVELRCDPISGHTALYWYRQSLGQGLEFLIYFQGNSAPDKSGLPSDRFSAERTGGSVSTLTIQRTQQEDSAVYLCASSSRTSGRYNEQFFGPGTRLTVL.

The chain carries TRBV2 and TRBJ1-5; 8 bases are a match to TRBD1. V was clipped by 4 bases and J by 4 bases; unmatched bases: 3. Germline lookup yields CDR1 SNHLY and CDR2 FYNNEI. This CDR3 is 14 amino acids long. CDR3 loop: CASSGGDRNQPQHF. As DNA, the CDR3 is TGTGCCAGCAGTGGTGGGGACAGGAATCAGCCCCAGCATTTT.

The V and J genes are TRBV19 and TRBJ1-5; D ambiguous. The germline V gene encodes CDR1 LNHDA and CDR2 SQIVND (reference sequence). V dropped 7 bases and J dropped 3 bases, with 13 bases sitting between them. The CDR3 contains 14 residues. In DNA, the CDR3 is TGTGCCAGTACGGGAATTAATCTCAATCAGCCCCAGCATTTT. Residues: CASTGINLNQPQHF. Looking up the rest from reference TRBV19 and TRBJ1-5 gives the full variable domain: DGGITQSPKYLFRKEGQNVTLSCEQNLNHDAMYWYRQDPGQGLRLIYYSQIVNDFQKGDIAEGYSVSREKKESFPLTVTSAQKNPTAFYLCASTGINLNQPQHFGDGTRLSIL.

The chain recombines TRBV20-1 with TRBJ2-7; the match to TRBD2 covers 7 bases. Germline V CDR1 and CDR2: DFQATT, SNEGSKA (reference sequence). Trimming took 3 bases from V and 6 from J; bases not matched to a gene: 2. The CDR3 sequence is 11 residues long. The CDR3 DNA reads as TGCAGTGCTAGCCCTAGCGGCGAGCAGTACTTC. Protein product: CSASPSGEQYF.

The chain has TRBV7-3 and TRBJ2-1, with 12 positions matching TRBD2. V shed 6 bases and J 6 bases; nucleotides not matched to a gene: 9. The CDR3 is 16 residues long. Germline CDR1 and CDR2: SGHTA and FQGTGA. CDR3 sequence: CASSPRGLAGTNEQFF. The CDR3 bases are TGTGCCAGCAGTCCCAGAGGACTAGCGGGGACCAATGAGCAGTTCTTC. The full variable domain, completed using reference TRBV7-3 and TRBJ2-1, is GAGVSQTPSNKVTEKGKYVELRCDPISGHTALYWYRQSLGQGPEFLIYFQGTGAADDSGLPNDRFFAVRPEGSVSTLKIQRTERGDSAVYLCASSPRGLAGTNEQFFGPGTRLTVL.

V and J are TRBV6-5 and TRBJ2-3; 11 bases match TRBD2. Germline V gene data show CDR1 as MNHEY and CDR2 as SVGAGI. Germline trimming cut 4 bases from V and 1 base from J; bases unmatched to any gene: 1. The CDR3 covers 15 residues. The CDR3 DNA sequence: TGTGCCAGCAGTTCACTAGCGGGAGGCACAGATACGCAGTATTTT. Translated: CASSSLAGGTDTQYF.

This clone turned up a few times. CDR3 loop: CASSPRRRSLQYF. The CDR3 DNA reads TGTGCCAGCAGTCCCCGCAGGAGGAGTCTGCAGTACTTC. This sequence joins TRBV28 and TRBJ2-7, with D tentatively TRBD2 (5 bases). This CDR3 contains 13 residues. The V end lost 5 bases, the J end lost 9 bases, and 17 bases lay between the germline ends. Germline V lookup: CDR1 MDHEN, CDR2 SYDVKM. Complete variable domain (other parts from reference TRBV28 and TRBJ2-7): DVKVTQSSRYLVKRTGEKVFLECVQDMDHENMFWYRQDPGLGLRLIYFSYDVKMKEKGDIPEGYSVSREKKERFSLILESASTNQTSMYLCASSPRRRSLQYFGPGTRLTVT.

The chain recombines TRBV29-1 with TRBJ2-1; 12 bases agree with TRBD2. The CDR3 is 15 amino acids. After removal of 7 bases from V and 5 bases from J, the junction contained 9 bases not matched to a gene. The germline V gene has CDR1 SQVTM and CDR2 ANQGSEA. In DNA form, the CDR3 reads TGCAGCGGAACACTAGCGGGAGGAATAAACAATGAGCAGTTCTTC. This codes for CSGTLAGGINNEQFF.

This rearrangement joins TRBV5-1 to TRBJ1-1; 8 positions agree with TRBD1. The junction had 6 bases not matched to a gene; V was cut back by 4 bases and J by 1 base. CDR1 and CDR2 (germline): SGHRS, YFSETQ. The CDR3 loop spans 15 amino acids. The CDR3 coding sequence is TGCGCCAGCAGCGGATACGGACAGGGGAACACTGAAGCTTTCTTT. It yields the protein CASSGYGQGNTEAFF.

The chain joins TRBV28 to TRBJ2-6; TRBD1 is a possible D gene (5 bases). The V end was cut by 8 bases, the J end by 2 bases, with 13 bases between. Germline CDR1 and CDR2: MDHEN and SYDVKM. This CDR3 has 15 residues. CDR3 amino acids: CASDQARAGANVLTF. The CDR3 nucleotides read TGTGCCAGCGATCAAGCCAGGGCTGGGGCCAACGTCCTGACTTTC.

This clone was observed at least ten times. The V call is TRBV18, the J call TRBJ2-7; D gene ambiguous. V lost 3 bases and J 2 bases, leaving 8 bases between the germline ends. Germline CDR1 KGHSH, CDR2 LQKENI. This CDR3 spans 13 amino acids. CDR3 protein: CASSPDNTYEQYF. In DNA form, the CDR3 reads TGTGCCAGCTCACCTGACAATACCTACGAGCAGTACTTC. The whole variable domain, remainder taken from reference TRBV18 and TRBJ2-7, is NAGVMQNPRHLVRRRGQEARLRCSPMKGHSHVYWYRQLPEEGLKFMVYLQKENIIDESGMPKERFSAEFPKEGPSILRIQQVVRGDSAAYFCASSPDNTYEQYFGPGTRLTVT.

This clone was counted only a few times. This sequence joins TRBV5-6 and TRBJ2-4; D is perhaps TRBD2 (6 bases). The germline V gene encodes CDR1 SGHDT and CDR2 YYEEEE. Trimming pared 4 bases from V and 4 bases from J, leaving 12 bases between. The CDR3 contains 14 residues. CDR3 in amino acids: CASSHQGGKNIQYF. CDR3 DNA sequence: TGTGCCAGCAGCCATCAGGGAGGAAAAAACATTCAGTACTTC.

This chain connects TRBV28 to TRBJ2-2; maybe TRBD2 (5 bases). The V end lost 7 bases, the J end lost 7 bases, and 10 bases lay between the germline ends. This CDR3 has 12 amino acids. Per germline, CDR1 MDHEN and CDR2 SYDVKM. The CDR3 protein is CASKKRNGELFF. In DNA, the CDR3 is TGTGCCAGCAAAAAGCGGAACGGGGAGCTGTTTTTT.